Below, 11 T cell receptor beta chains from the same sample are listed, as sequenced in a study of OX40 agonist ivuxolimab in advanced cancers. Profiling relied on immunoSEQ multiplex PCR, and the TCRdb table lists in-frame clones only, not all of them. The table records approximately 86,000 clones, more than 75% of them present only once. The sample was CD4+ or CD8+ T cells sorted from blood, taken in a trial of the OX40 agonist ivuxolimab. These receptors were obtained from an adult with an advanced solid tumor such as melanoma, head and neck, liver or kidney cancer.

The chain couples TRBV7-9 to TRBJ2-5; TRBD1 matches at 11 bases. This CDR3 comprises 15 residues. V shed 3 bases and J 5 bases; nucleotides not matched to a gene: 5. The germline CDR1 and CDR2 sequences are SEHNR and FQNEAQ (reference sequence). In DNA form, the CDR3 reads TGTGCCAGCAGCTTTGGACAGGGGGCGTGGGAGACCCAGTACTTC. It yields the protein CASSFGQGAWETQYF.

CDR3 residues: CASKPEGDYLHTQYF. CDR3 DNA sequence: TGTGCCAGCAAACCCGAGGGAGACTACTTACATACGCAGTATTTT. The chain combines TRBV28 with TRBJ2-3; D perhaps matches TRBD2 (5 bases). Germline CDR1 is MDHEN and CDR2 is SYDVKM. CDR3 length: 15 residues. V dropped 7 bases and J dropped 7 bases, with 21 bases sitting between them. The whole variable domain, remainder taken from reference TRBV28 and TRBJ2-3, is DVKVTQSSRYLVKRTGEKVFLECVQDMDHENMFWYRQDPGLGLRLIYFSYDVKMKEKGDIPEGYSVSREKKERFSLILESASTNQTSMYLCASKPEGDYLHTQYFGPGTRLTVL.

The chain couples TRBV5-4 to TRBJ2-5; 7 bases are shared with TRBD1. CDR3 length: 13 amino acids. Germline V gives CDR1 SGHNT, CDR2 YYREEE (reference sequence). V trimming: 4 bases; J trimming: 2 bases; junction bases outside the gene matches: 2. CDR3 in DNA: TGTGCCAGCAGCATGGGACAGCAAGAGACCCAGTACTTC. This translates into CASSMGQQETQYF.

This sequence joins TRBV4-3 and TRBJ2-7, with D possibly being TRBD2 (5 bases). The CDR3 is 13 amino acids. V was pared by 4 bases and J by 4 bases, with 11 bases between. The V gene's germline CDR1 is LGHNA and CDR2 YSLEER. This chain's CDR3 is CASSREPGYEQYF. In DNA form, the CDR3 reads TGCGCCAGCAGCCGAGAGCCGGGATACGAGCAGTACTTC.

The genes are TRBV28 and TRBJ2-1; D remains ambiguous. Germline V gives CDR1 MDHEN, CDR2 SYDVKM. The CDR3 length is 13 residues. The germline V and J ends were trimmed by 8 bases and 0 bases, with 8 bases remaining between them. CDR3 protein: CASCQSSYNEQFF. CDR3 nucleotide sequence: TGTGCCAGCTGCCAGAGCTCCTACAATGAGCAGTTCTTC.

The chain uses TRBV4-2 and TRBJ2-1; 7 bases line up with TRBD2. From germline, CDR1 is LGHNA and CDR2 YNFKEQ. J lost 5 bases, V lost 1 base, and 5 bases had no gene match. CDR3 length equals 15 residues. The DNA for the CDR3 is TGTGCCAGCAGCCAAGCTGGCGGGAGCAACAATGAGCAGTTCTTC. Its translation is CASSQAGGSNNEQFF.

This clone has a single count. The gene calls are TRBV6-5 and TRBJ1-1; 11 bases line up with TRBD1. Germline V lookup: CDR1 MNHEY, CDR2 SVGAGI. The trim removed 0 bases at V and 5 bases at J, leaving 5 bases unmatched. The CDR3 consists of 16 residues. The CDR3 DNA reads TGTGCCAGCAGTTACTCCACCGGGACAGGGGGGACTGAAGCTTTCTTT. Translated, it gives CASSYSTGTGGTEAFF.

CDR3 DNA: TGTGCCAGCTCACCGGACAGGGGGTCCACCGGGGAGCTGTTTTTT. Translated, it gives CASSPDRGSTGELFF. This chain uses TRBV18 with TRBJ2-2, with 10 bases that match TRBD1. Germline V gene lookup returns CDR1 KGHSH and CDR2 LQKENI. CDR3 length: 15 amino acids. The V segment lost 3 bases and the J segment 4 bases; nucleotides outside the gene matches: 2.

V and J are TRBV28 and TRBJ2-7, with TRBD1 matching over 9 bases. CDR3 length equals 15 residues. Trimming took 4 bases from V and 3 from J; bases not matched to a gene: 7. Germline values: CDR1 MDHEN, CDR2 SYDVKM. The CDR3 sequence is CASSSPQGAGYEQYF. CDR3 in DNA: TGTGCCAGCAGTTCCCCACAGGGGGCGGGCTACGAGCAGTACTTC.

The chain couples TRBV2 to TRBJ1-2; tentatively, D is TRBD1 (6 bases). V was clipped by 8 bases and J by 4 bases, with 14 bases between them. There are 13 residues in the CDR3. Germline V CDR1 and CDR2: SNHLY, FYNNEI. The CDR3 DNA follows: TGTGCCAGCGCAGGGGTTTCAGCCTATGGCTACACCTTC. Amino acids: CASAGVSAYGYTF.

The V gene is TRBV9, the J gene TRBJ2-3, with 12 bases aligning to TRBD2. The J segment lost 7 bases and the V segment lost 0 bases, leaving 6 bases of the junction unmatched. CDR1 is SGDLS, CDR2 YYNGEE, per germline. This CDR3 comprises 16 residues. CDR3 sequence: CASSVGPSGRVNTQYF. The DNA for the CDR3 is TGTGCCAGCAGCGTAGGGCCTAGCGGGAGGGTAAATACGCAGTATTTT. Supplemented by reference TRBV9 and TRBJ2-3, the full variable domain reads DSGVTQTPKHLITATGQRVTLRCSPRSGDLSVYWYQQSLDQGLQFLIQYYNGEERAKGNILERFSAQQFPDLHSELNLSSLELGDSALYFCASSVGPSGRVNTQYFGPGTRLTVL.